Each of the 25 T cell receptor beta chains below was sequenced from the same sample in a study of blood T cells in healthy people across ages. Alongside a J-beta primer mix, a sample-barcoded 5' primer served in a second PCR lasting roughly 7 to 11 cycles. A single record per CDR3 protein comes from TCRdb applying MiXCR to the 5' RACE reads. The sample records 1.5 million or so distinct CDR3 sequences, roughly 40% being singletons. Sample: blood. Source of these receptors: a woman under 30 in good health.

This chain connects TRBV7-2 to TRBJ1-4, with TRBD1 as a possible D gene (5 bases). Germline assignment: CDR1 SGHTA and CDR2 FQGNSA. This CDR3 contains 16 residues. Between the trimmed V and J ends, which lost 2 bases and 5 bases, there was a span of 15 bases. The CDR3: CASSLNTGGRNEKLFF. The CDR3 nucleotides are TGTGCCAGCAGCTTAAACACGGGGGGGAGAAATGAAAAACTGTTTTTT.

Remarks on this clonotype: An end of the junction differs from the germline gene, which may be a read error. The chain recombines TRBV12-3 or TRBV12-4 with TRBJ1-2, with D possibly TRBD1 on 5 matching bases. The CDR3 extends over 15 amino acids. In DNA, the CDR3 is TGTACCAGCAGTCCCGGGGTCGGGGGAACAGGAGGCTACACCTTC. This translates into CTSSPGVGGTGGYTF.

This clonotype was counted between two and nine times. V is TRBV14 and J is TRBJ2-7, with TRBD2 matching over 11 bases. This CDR3 is built from 16 residues. In germline, CDR1 is SGHDN, CDR2 FVKESK. The V segment lost 2 bases and the J segment 2 bases; nucleotides outside the gene matches: 5. The CDR3 sequence is CASSQIGTSGPYEQYF. The CDR3, as DNA: TGTGCCAGCAGCCAAATCGGGACTAGCGGACCCTACGAGCAGTACTTC.

There are many counts of this clonotype. The chain combines TRBV20-1 with TRBJ2-7; 12 positions agree with TRBD2. This CDR3 is built from 13 residues. The germline gives CDR1 DFQATT, CDR2 SNEGSKA (reference sequence). V shed 6 bases, J shed 7 bases, and the junction held 7 bases outside the gene matches. The CDR3 coding sequence is TGCAGTGCGGACGGACTAGCGGGAAAGGAGCAGTACTTC. It codes for CSADGLAGKEQYF.

V usage is TRBV14 and J usage is TRBJ2-3; either TRBD1 or TRBD2 may fit D (6 bases each). The germline V gene has CDR1 SGHDN and CDR2 FVKESK. V lost 4 bases to trimming and J lost 8 bases, with 25 bases between them. This CDR3 comprises 17 residues. The CDR3 bases are TGTGCCAGCAGCCGGTCCTCGAGGGGGGCCGGTTTGGGTACGCAGTATTTT. Amino acids: CASSRSSRGAGLGTQYF.

This clonotype turned up a few times. The chain recombines TRBV7-9 with TRBJ2-3; D could derive from TRBD1 or TRBD2 (6 bases each). Germline-derived CDR1 and CDR2 are SEHNR and FQNEAQ (reference sequence). Deletions cut 7 bases from V and 0 bases from J, with 20 bases between. There are 17 residues in the CDR3. This CDR3 reads CASTKSWGAVSTDTQYF. DNA for the CDR3: TGTGCCAGCACCAAAAGTTGGGGGGCCGTTAGCACAGATACGCAGTATTTT.

The chain has TRBV4-2 and TRBJ2-5; 7 positions agree with TRBD1. Germline loops: CDR1 LGHNA, CDR2 YNFKEQ. The CDR3 contains 14 residues. The junction had 11 bases not matched to a gene; V was cut back by 4 bases and J by 9 bases. This CDR3 is CASSLGQDDGAQYF. The DNA of the CDR3 is TGTGCCAGCAGCCTAGGACAGGACGATGGGGCCCAGTACTTC.

This clonotype was counted at least ten times. This sequence joins TRBV7-9 and TRBJ2-3, with TRBD2 identical over 12 bases. CDR1 SEHNR and CDR2 FQNEAQ come from the germline V gene (reference sequence). The CDR3 length is 16 residues. Trimming took 5 bases from V and 0 from J; bases not matched to a gene: 3. For the CDR3, the DNA is TGTGCCAGCAGCACCGGACTAGCGGGAAGCACAGATACGCAGTATTTT. It yields the protein CASSTGLAGSTDTQYF.

This clonotype has only a few counts. V is TRBV20-1 and J is TRBJ1-6, with TRBD1 as a possible D gene (5 bases). Germline V gene sequence: CDR1 DFQATT, CDR2 SNEGSKA (reference sequence). CDR3 length: 16 amino acids. V was pared by 0 bases and J by 5 bases, with 14 bases between. The CDR3 bases are TGCAGTGCTAGAGATGCGGGGACCCCACATAATTCACCCCTCCACTTT. It translates to CSARDAGTPHNSPLHF.

This clonotype was found once. The chain employs TRBV20-1 and TRBJ1-5; a weak D match, TRBD1 (5 bases). Germline CDR1 and CDR2: DFQATT and SNEGSKA (reference sequence). This CDR3 comprises 12 residues. Trimming pared 2 bases from V and 7 bases from J, leaving 9 bases between. CDR3 nucleotide sequence: TGCAGTGCTAGAAGGGGATCCCAGCCCCAGCATTTT. Translated: CSARRGSQPQHF.

In its sample, this clonotype was seen a few times. The chain couples TRBV12-3 or TRBV12-4 to TRBJ2-3, with 8 nucleotides matching TRBD2. The length of the CDR3 is 15 residues. The ends lost 8 bases at V and 0 bases at J; junction bases unmatched: 7. The CDR3 loop reads CASAVAGSSTDTQYF. The DNA of the CDR3 is TGTGCCAGCGCCGTAGCGGGGTCTAGCACAGATACGCAGTATTTT.

The chain recombines TRBV4-1 with TRBJ1-1, with TRBD1 as a possible D gene (5 bases). V was clipped by 4 bases and J by 2 bases, with 20 bases between them. The CDR3 covers 17 residues. Germline lookup yields CDR1 MGHRA and CDR2 YSYEKL. The CDR3 loop is CASSRSIDSPFNTEAFF. The CDR3 region has the DNA TGCGCCAGCAGCCGTAGCATCGACAGCCCTTTCAACACTGAAGCTTTCTTT.

The chain uses TRBV6-6 and TRBJ2-1; 9 nucleotides align to TRBD2. Germline CDR1 and CDR2: MNHNY and SVGAGI (reference sequence). The CDR3 contains 17 residues. V was clipped by 2 bases and J by 0 bases; unmatched bases: 5. The CDR3 loop reads CASSYPTSGNSYNEQFF. The CDR3 DNA sequence: TGTGCCAGCAGTTACCCGACTAGCGGAAACTCCTACAATGAGCAGTTCTTC.

This clonotype was counted only a few times. The chain uses TRBV9 and TRBJ2-7; D is unresolved. Germline assignment: CDR1 SGDLS and CDR2 YYNGEE. V dropped 0 bases and J dropped 2 bases, with 12 bases sitting between them. CDR3 length: 15 amino acids. This chain's CDR3 is CASSVAGSLTYEQYF. In DNA, the CDR3 is TGTGCCAGCAGCGTAGCTGGCAGCTTAACCTACGAGCAGTACTTC.

Only a few counts were recorded for this clonotype. The CDR3 sequence is CASSIGREQYF. The CDR3 nucleotides are TGTGCCAGTAGTATTGGGCGCGAGCAGTACTTC. The chain is built from TRBV19 and TRBJ2-7, with D unresolved. Trimming cost V 3 bases and J 6 bases, with 6 bases left between them. The CDR3 is 11 residues long. From germline, CDR1 is LNHDA and CDR2 SQIVND (reference sequence). Looking up the rest from reference TRBV19 and TRBJ2-7 gives the full variable domain: DGGITQSPKYLFRKEGQNVTLSCEQNLNHDAMYWYRQDPGQGLRLIYYSQIVNDFQKGDIAEGYSVSREKKESFPLTVTSAQKNPTAFYLCASSIGREQYFGPGTRLTVT.

This rearrangement joins TRBV28 to TRBJ2-7; D is possibly TRBD2 (5 bases). Germline CDR1 is MDHEN and CDR2 is SYDVKM. V was trimmed by 9 bases and J by 7 bases, leaving 16 bases between them. The CDR3 sequence is 12 residues long. Here the CDR3 DNA reads TGTGCCAGTGGAGGACCCCGACGGGAGCAGTACTTC. This sequence encodes CASGGPRREQYF.

This clonotype was found once. This chain links TRBV6-1 with TRBJ1-1; D is unclear. V lost 5 bases and J 1 base, leaving 11 bases between the germline ends. The CDR3 is 14 residues long. Germline-derived CDR1 and CDR2 are MNHNS and SASEGT. The CDR3 nucleotides read TGTGCCAGCAGTTCCAAGGGCCCGAACACTGAAGCTTTCTTT. This codes for CASSSKGPNTEAFF.

This chain links TRBV27 with TRBJ2-4; D is possibly TRBD1 (5 bases). V was shortened by 8 bases and J by 4 bases, with 18 bases between the two germline ends. The CDR3 is 15 amino acids. Germline CDR1 and CDR2: MNHEY and SMNVEV (reference sequence). CDR3: CASGWGPGWKNIQYF. CDR3 bases: TGTGCCAGCGGCTGGGGCCCTGGGTGGAAAAACATTCAGTACTTC.

This clonotype was counted between two and nine times. This chain links TRBV12-3 or TRBV12-4 with TRBJ2-1, with D maybe TRBD2 (6 bases). This CDR3 has 12 amino acids. Trimming stripped 1 base from V and 10 bases from J, with 8 bases between. The CDR3 is CASSLGREEQFF. The CDR3 DNA follows: TGTGCCAGCAGTTTAGGGCGGGAAGAGCAGTTCTTC.

CDR3 in amino acids: CASSLGTSSNQPQHF. CDR3 coding DNA: TGTGCCAGCAGCTTGGGCACGTCTAGCAATCAGCCCCAGCATTTT. The genes are TRBV5-5 and TRBJ1-5, with D unresolved. Trimming took off 0 bases at V and 0 bases at J, with 7 bases between the two ends. The CDR3 runs 15 residues. The V gene's germline CDR1 is SGHKS and CDR2 YYEKEE (reference sequence).

This clonotype has a handful of counts. The CDR3 nucleotides are TGTGCCAGCAGTCCCAAGACAGGTGCATCCTACGAGCAGTACTTC. Translated, it gives CASSPKTGASYEQYF. The chain recombines TRBV27 with TRBJ2-7; possibly TRBD1 for D (6 bases). This CDR3 contains 15 residues. Trimming removed 5 bases at V and 1 base at J, with 15 bases between. Germline V gene lookup returns CDR1 MNHEY and CDR2 SMNVEV (reference sequence).

CDR3 DNA: TGTGCCATCAGTGAGTCGAATACGGGGGGGGACAATGAGCAGTACTTC. Its protein is CAISESNTGGDNEQYF. This chain links TRBV10-3 with TRBJ2-5; TRBD2 aligns across 8 bases. Germline loops: CDR1 ENHRY, CDR2 SYGVKD. The J segment lost 11 bases and the V segment lost 0 bases, leaving 14 bases of the junction unmatched. The CDR3 contains 16 residues.

The genes are TRBV4-2 and TRBJ2-2; D gene uncertain. Germline CDR1 LGHNA, CDR2 YNFKEQ. The CDR3 runs to 16 residues. The ends were cut back, 0 bases at V and 7 bases at J, with 15 bases in the middle. The CDR3, as DNA: TGTGCCAGCAGCCAAGAACCAGTCGGGTCGAGCGGGGAGCTGTTTTTT. Amino acids: CASSQEPVGSSGELFF.

This chain uses TRBV6-6 with TRBJ2-7; weak D call: TRBD1 (6 bases). Germline values: CDR1 MNHNY, CDR2 SVGAGI (reference sequence). The CDR3 runs 15 residues. The V and J ends lost 2 bases and 3 bases respectively, with 14 bases between them. CDR3 in amino acids: CASSYRAGTIYEQYF. For the CDR3, the DNA is TGTGCCAGCAGTTACCGAGCCGGGACAATCTACGAGCAGTACTTC.

This rearrangement joins TRBV3-1 to TRBJ2-5, with TRBD2 matching 7 bases. The J call may be wrong; the DNA end is better matched by TRBJ2-7. Germline loops: CDR1 LGHDT, CDR2 YNNKEL (reference sequence). CDR3 length: 16 amino acids. In DNA, the CDR3 is TGTGCCAGCAGCCAAGATTCCTTTCGGGAGGTCGACGAGCAGTACTTC. It codes for CASSQDSFREVDEQYF.